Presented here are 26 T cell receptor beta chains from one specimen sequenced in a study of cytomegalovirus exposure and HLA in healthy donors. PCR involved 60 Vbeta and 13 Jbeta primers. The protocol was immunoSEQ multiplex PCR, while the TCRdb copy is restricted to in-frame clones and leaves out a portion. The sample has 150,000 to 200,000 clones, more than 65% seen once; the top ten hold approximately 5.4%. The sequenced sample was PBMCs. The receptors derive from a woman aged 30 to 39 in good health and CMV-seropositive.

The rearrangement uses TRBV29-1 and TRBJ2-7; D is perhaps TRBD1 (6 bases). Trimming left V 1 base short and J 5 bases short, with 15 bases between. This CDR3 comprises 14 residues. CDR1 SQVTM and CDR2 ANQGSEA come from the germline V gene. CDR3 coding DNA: TGCAGCGTTGAAGGGGGGACACTAGTCGACGAGCAGTACTTC. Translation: CSVEGGTLVDEQYF.

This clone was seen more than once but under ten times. The CDR3 loop is CASSYSEGADTQYF. CDR3 coding DNA: TGTGCCAGCAGTTACTCGGAAGGGGCAGATACGCAGTATTTT. This chain joins TRBV6-6 and TRBJ2-3; D possibly corresponds to TRBD1 (5 bases). From germline, CDR1 is MNHNY and CDR2 SVGAGI (reference sequence). This CDR3 region has 14 residues. V shed 0 bases and J shed 4 bases, with 8 bases lying between them.

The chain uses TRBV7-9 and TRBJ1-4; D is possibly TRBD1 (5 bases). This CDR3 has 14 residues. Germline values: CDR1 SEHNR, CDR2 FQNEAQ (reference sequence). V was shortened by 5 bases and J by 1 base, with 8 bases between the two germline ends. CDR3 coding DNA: TGTGCCAGCAGCCCAGACAGAACTAATGAAAAACTGTTTTTT. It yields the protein CASSPDRTNEKLFF.

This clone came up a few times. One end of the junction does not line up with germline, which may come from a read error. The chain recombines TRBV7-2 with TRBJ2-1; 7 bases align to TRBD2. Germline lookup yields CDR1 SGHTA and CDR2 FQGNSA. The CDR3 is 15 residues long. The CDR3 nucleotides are TGTGCCAGCAGCCTAGCTAGCGGAGACTACAATGAGCAGTTCTTC. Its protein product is CASSLASGDYNEQFF. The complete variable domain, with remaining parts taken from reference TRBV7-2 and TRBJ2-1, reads GAGVSQSPSNKVTEKGKDVELRCDPISGHTALYWYRQSLGQGLEFLIYFQGNSAPDKSGLPSDRFSAERTGGSVSTLTIQRTQQEDSAVYLCASSLASGDYNEQFFGPGTRLTVL.

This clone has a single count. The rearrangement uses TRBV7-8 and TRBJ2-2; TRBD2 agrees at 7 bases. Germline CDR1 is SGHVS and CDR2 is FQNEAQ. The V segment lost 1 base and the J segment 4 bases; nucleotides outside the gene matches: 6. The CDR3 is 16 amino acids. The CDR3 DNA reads TGTGCCAGCAGCTTAGACTTGCGGGGGATCACCGGGGAGCTGTTTTTT. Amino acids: CASSLDLRGITGELFF. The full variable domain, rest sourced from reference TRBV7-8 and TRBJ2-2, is GAGVSQSPRYKVAKRGQDVALRCDPISGHVSLFWYQQALGQGPEFLTYFQNEAQLDKSGLPSDRFFAERPEGSVSTLKIQRTQQEDSAVYLCASSLDLRGITGELFFGEGSRLTVL.

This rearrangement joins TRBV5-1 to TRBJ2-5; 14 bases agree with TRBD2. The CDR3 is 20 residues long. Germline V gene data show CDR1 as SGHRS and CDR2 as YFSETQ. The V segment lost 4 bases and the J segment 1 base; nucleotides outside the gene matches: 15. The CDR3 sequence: CASSPGLAGGKPDSQETQYF. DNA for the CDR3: TGCGCCAGCAGCCCCGGACTAGCGGGGGGCAAACCTGACAGCCAAGAGACCCAGTACTTC.

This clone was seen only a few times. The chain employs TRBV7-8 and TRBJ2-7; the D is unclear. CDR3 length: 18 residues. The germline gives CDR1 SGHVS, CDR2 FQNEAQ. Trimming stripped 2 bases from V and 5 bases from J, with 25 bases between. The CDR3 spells CASSLNLRRINVQDEQYF. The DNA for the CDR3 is TGTGCCAGCAGCTTAAATCTCCGCCGGATTAACGTCCAGGACGAGCAGTACTTC. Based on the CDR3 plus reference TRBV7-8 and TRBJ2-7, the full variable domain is GAGVSQSPRYKVAKRGQDVALRCDPISGHVSLFWYQQALGQGPEFLTYFQNEAQLDKSGLPSDRFFAERPEGSVSTLKIQRTQQEDSAVYLCASSLNLRRINVQDEQYFGPGTRLTVT.

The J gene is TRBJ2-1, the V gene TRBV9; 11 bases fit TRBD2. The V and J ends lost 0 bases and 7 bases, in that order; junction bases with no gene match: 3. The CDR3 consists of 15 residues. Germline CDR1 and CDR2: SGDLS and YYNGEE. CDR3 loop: CASSVVGTSGNEQFF. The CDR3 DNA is TGTGCCAGCAGCGTAGTGGGGACTAGCGGTAATGAGCAGTTCTTC.

The CDR3 coding sequence is TGTGCCAGCAGTGCCTTTGAGGGGGCTTCCAGTGGCTACACCTTC. Amino acid sequence: CASSAFEGASSGYTF. The rearrangement uses TRBV25-1 and TRBJ1-2; 7 nucleotides align to TRBD1. Trimming at V came to 4 bases and at J to 7 bases, leaving 12 bases not matched to a gene. From germline, CDR1 is MGHDK and CDR2 SYGVNS. CDR3 size: 15 residues.

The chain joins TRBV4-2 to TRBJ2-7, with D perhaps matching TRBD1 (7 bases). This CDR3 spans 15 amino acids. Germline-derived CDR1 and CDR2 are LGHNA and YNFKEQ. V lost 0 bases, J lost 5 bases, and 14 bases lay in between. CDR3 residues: CASSQEGGQFNEQYF. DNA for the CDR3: TGTGCCAGCAGCCAAGAGGGGGGACAGTTCAACGAGCAGTACTTC.

CDR3 protein: CATSRARGSSGGGYTF. CDR3 nucleotide sequence: TGTGCCACCAGCAGAGCTAGAGGGTCGTCGGGAGGTGGCTACACCTTC. This chain connects TRBV15 to TRBJ1-2; D is ambiguous. The CDR3 is 16 residues long. In germline, CDR1 is LNHNV, CDR2 YYDKDF (reference sequence). V was clipped by 1 base and J by 7 bases, with 19 bases between them.

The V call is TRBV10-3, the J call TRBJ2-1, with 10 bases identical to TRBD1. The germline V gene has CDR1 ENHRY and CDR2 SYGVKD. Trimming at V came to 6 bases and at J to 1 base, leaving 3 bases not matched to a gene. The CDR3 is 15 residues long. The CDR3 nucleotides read TGTGCCATCAGCGTGGGACAGGGGTCCTACAATGAGCAGTTCTTC. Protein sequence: CAISVGQGSYNEQFF.

This chain's CDR3 is CASSSRLTGVLFF. The CDR3 nucleotides are TGTGCCAGCAGCTCTCGACTCACCGGGGTGCTGTTCTTC. V usage is TRBV11-2 and J usage is TRBJ2-1; TRBD2 is a possible D gene (5 bases). Germline CDR1 and CDR2: SGHAT and FQNNGV. Trimming left V 4 bases short and J 15 bases short, with 19 bases between. The CDR3 is made up of 13 amino acids. Drawing the rest from reference TRBV11-2 and TRBJ2-1, the complete variable domain is EAGVAQSPRYKIIEKRQSVAFWCNPISGHATLYWYQQILGQGPKLLIQFQNNGVVDDSQLPKDRFSAERLKGVDSTLKIQPAKLEDSAVYLCASSSRLTGVLFFGPGTRLTVL.

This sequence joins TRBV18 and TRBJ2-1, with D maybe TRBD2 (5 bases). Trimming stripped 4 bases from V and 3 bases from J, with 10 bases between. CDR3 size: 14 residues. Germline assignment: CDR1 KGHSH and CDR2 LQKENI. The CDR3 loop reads CASSLTGYYNEQFF. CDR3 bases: TGTGCCAGCTCACTTACGGGGTACTACAATGAGCAGTTCTTC.

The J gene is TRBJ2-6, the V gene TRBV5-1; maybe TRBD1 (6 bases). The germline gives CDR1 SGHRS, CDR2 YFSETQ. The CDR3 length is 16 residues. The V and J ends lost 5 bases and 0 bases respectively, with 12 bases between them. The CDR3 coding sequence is TGCGCCAGCAGAGGGACACCATACTCTGGGGCCAACGTCCTGACTTTC. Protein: CASRGTPYSGANVLTF.

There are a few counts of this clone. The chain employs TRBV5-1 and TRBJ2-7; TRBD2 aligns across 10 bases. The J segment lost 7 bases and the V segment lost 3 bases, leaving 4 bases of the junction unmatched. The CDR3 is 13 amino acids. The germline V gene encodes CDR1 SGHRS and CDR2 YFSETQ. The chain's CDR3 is CASSSTSGLEQYF. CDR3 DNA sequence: TGCGCCAGCAGCTCGACTAGCGGGCTTGAGCAGTACTTC.

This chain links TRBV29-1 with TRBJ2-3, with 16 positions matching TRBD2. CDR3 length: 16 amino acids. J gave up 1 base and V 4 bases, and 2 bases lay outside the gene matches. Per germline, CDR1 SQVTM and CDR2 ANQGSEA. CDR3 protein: CSVVGTSGGGTDTQYF. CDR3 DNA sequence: TGCAGCGTTGTAGGGACTAGCGGGGGGGGCACAGATACGCAGTATTTT.

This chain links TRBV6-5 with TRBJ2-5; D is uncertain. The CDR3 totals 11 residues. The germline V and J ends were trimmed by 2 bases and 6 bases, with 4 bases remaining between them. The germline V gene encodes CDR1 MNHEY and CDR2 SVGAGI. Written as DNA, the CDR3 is TGTGCCAGCAGTTACGGGCAGACCCAGTACTTC. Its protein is CASSYGQTQYF.

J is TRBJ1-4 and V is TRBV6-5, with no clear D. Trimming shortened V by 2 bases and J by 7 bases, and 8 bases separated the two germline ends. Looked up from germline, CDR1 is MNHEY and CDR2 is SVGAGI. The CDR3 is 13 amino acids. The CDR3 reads CASSYRSGEKLFF. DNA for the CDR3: TGTGCCAGCAGTTACCGGTCCGGTGAAAAACTGTTTTTT.

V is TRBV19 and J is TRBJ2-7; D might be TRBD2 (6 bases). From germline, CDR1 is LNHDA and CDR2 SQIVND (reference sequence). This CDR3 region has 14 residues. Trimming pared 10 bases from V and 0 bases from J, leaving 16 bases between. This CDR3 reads CATFVSGRSYEQYF. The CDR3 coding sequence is TGTGCCACCTTTGTTAGCGGACGCTCCTACGAGCAGTACTTC.

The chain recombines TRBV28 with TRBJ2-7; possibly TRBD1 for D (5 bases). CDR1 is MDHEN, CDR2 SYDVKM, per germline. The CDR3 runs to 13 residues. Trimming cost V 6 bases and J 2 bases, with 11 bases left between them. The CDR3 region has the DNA TGTGCCAGCAGCCCTGACAGAGCCTACGAGCAGTACTTC. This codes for CASSPDRAYEQYF.

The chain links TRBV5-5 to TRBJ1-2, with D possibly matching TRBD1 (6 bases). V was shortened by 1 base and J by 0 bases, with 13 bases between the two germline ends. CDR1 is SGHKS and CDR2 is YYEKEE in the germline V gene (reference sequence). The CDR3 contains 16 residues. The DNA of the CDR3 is TGTGCCAGCAGCTTGTCAGGGGATAGAGCTAACTATGGCTACACCTTC. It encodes CASSLSGDRANYGYTF.

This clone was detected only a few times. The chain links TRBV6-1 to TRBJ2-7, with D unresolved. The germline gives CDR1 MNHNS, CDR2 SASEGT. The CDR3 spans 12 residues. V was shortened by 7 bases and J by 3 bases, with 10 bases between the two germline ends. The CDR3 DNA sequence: TGTGCCAGCAATTTCTACCTCTACGAGCAGTACTTC. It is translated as CASNFYLYEQYF.

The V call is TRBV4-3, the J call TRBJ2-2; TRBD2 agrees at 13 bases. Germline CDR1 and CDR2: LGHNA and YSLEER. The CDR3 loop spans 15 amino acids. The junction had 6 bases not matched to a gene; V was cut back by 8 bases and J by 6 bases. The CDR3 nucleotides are TGCGCCAGCTCTCGGACTAGCGGGGGTCCCGGGGAGCTGTTTTTT. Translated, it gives CASSRTSGGPGELFF.

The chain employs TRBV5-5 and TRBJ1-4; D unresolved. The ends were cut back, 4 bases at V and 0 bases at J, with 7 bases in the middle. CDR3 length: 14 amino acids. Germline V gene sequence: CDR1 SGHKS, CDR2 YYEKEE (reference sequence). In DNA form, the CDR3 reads TGTGCCAGCAGCCTAACCCCAACTAATGAAAAACTGTTTTTT. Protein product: CASSLTPTNEKLFF.

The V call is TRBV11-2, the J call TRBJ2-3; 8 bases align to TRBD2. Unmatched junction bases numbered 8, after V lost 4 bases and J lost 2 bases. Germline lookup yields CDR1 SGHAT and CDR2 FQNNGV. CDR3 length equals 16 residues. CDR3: CASSSVSGAFTDTQYF. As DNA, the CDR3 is TGTGCCAGCAGCTCAGTTAGCGGGGCGTTCACAGATACGCAGTATTTT.